Listed here are 26 T cell receptor beta chains from one sample, sequenced in a study of shared clonotypes between healthy human individuals. Profiled with immunoSEQ multiplex PCR; TCRdb holds only in-frame clones, not every one. Counted here are a few million clones, roughly 92% occurring once; the ten biggest clones make up roughly 0.34%. Sequencing was carried out using naive CD4+ T cells from PBMCs. The subset denotes: CD45RA+ positively selected. The receptors here all came from a young man in good health. Some clones in this sample may be carry-over from other donors' samples.

The J gene is TRBJ2-1, the V gene TRBV2, with 9 bases that match TRBD1. This CDR3 is 15 amino acids long. Per germline, CDR1 SNHLY and CDR2 FYNNEI. Trimming cost V 0 bases and J 8 bases; bases outside gene matches: 5. The CDR3: CASSEAGTGHHEQFF. The CDR3 coding sequence is TGTGCCAGCAGTGAAGCGGGGACAGGGCATCATGAGCAGTTCTTC.

As concerns this clone: Other DNA sequences in this sample translate to the same CDR3. The chain carries TRBV6-1 and TRBJ1-2, with 8 bases lining up with TRBD1. This CDR3 spans 12 amino acids. The germline V gene has CDR1 MNHNS and CDR2 SASEGT. Trimming cost V 6 bases and J 4 bases; bases outside gene matches: 1. In DNA form, the CDR3 reads TGTGCCAGCAGGGGGACAGGCTATGGCTACACCTTC. Translation: CASRGTGYGYTF.

V usage is TRBV7-9 and J usage is TRBJ1-5; D might be TRBD1 (5 bases). Germline lookup yields CDR1 SEHNR and CDR2 FQNEAQ (reference sequence). The CDR3 runs to 17 residues. V was pared by 4 bases and J by 4 bases, with 20 bases between. Written as DNA, the CDR3 is TGTGCCAGCAGCTCCGGTCATGGGGGAAACGGGAATCAGCCCCAGCATTTT. Translated, it gives CASSSGHGGNGNQPQHF.

This clone has a single count. The chain joins TRBV28 to TRBJ1-5, with D maybe TRBD1 (6 bases). From germline, CDR1 is MDHEN and CDR2 SYDVKM. The CDR3 consists of 16 residues. The V end was cut by 4 bases, the J end by 0 bases, with 13 bases between. CDR3 sequence reads: CASSSLGQYSNQPQHF. Written as DNA, the CDR3 is TGTGCCAGCAGTTCCCTCGGACAGTATAGCAATCAGCCCCAGCATTTT.

This clone was seen once. The rearrangement uses TRBV27 and TRBJ1-2; 7 nucleotides match TRBD1. The CDR3 spans 14 residues. CDR1 is MNHEY and CDR2 is SMNVEV in the germline V gene (reference sequence). V dropped 6 bases and J dropped 7; count of bases not matched to a gene: 11. CDR3 region: CASSLTGWIGGYTF. Written as DNA, the CDR3 is TGTGCCAGCAGCCTGACAGGGTGGATAGGTGGCTACACCTTC.

The CDR3 DNA reads as TGTGCCAGCAGCCGTTCGGGACAGGGTTACAATGAGCAGTTCTTC. Residues: CASSRSGQGYNEQFF. The chain is built from TRBV14 and TRBJ2-1; 9 nucleotides match TRBD1. With 4 bases clipped from V and 4 bases from J, the junction kept 5 bases outside the gene matches. The CDR3 is 15 amino acids. Germline V gives CDR1 SGHDN, CDR2 FVKESK.

This clone was picked up one time. The same CDR3 also results from other DNA sequences found in this sample. The chain joins TRBV2 to TRBJ2-6; D gene ambiguous. V gave up 3 bases and J gave up 1 base, with 4 bases separating them. CDR1 and CDR2 from the germline V gene are SNHLY and FYNNEI. The CDR3 runs 14 residues. The CDR3 DNA reads TGTGCCAGCAGTGACAGGTCTGGGGCCAACGTCCTGACTTTC. This encodes CASSDRSGANVLTF.

The chain is built from TRBV28 and TRBJ1-2, with D possibly matching TRBD1 (5 bases). This CDR3 contains 16 residues. V was clipped by 4 bases and J by 7 bases, with 22 bases between them. Germline CDR1 is MDHEN and CDR2 is SYDVKM. The CDR3 region is CASSSWAKGGASGYTF. CDR3 DNA sequence: TGTGCCAGCAGTTCCTGGGCCAAGGGAGGGGCCAGTGGCTACACCTTC.

This chain joins TRBV11-3 and TRBJ2-7; 8 nucleotides match TRBD1. This CDR3 is 15 amino acids long. Germline CDR1 is SGHNT and CDR2 is YENEEA. Unmatched junction bases numbered 1, after V lost 0 bases and J lost 0 bases. The CDR3 protein is CASSLEGTGSYEQYF. For the CDR3, the DNA is TGTGCCAGCAGCTTAGAAGGGACAGGCTCCTACGAGCAGTACTTC.

The chain is built from TRBV5-8 and TRBJ1-2, with unresolved D. The V gene lost 5 bases and the J gene lost 3 bases, with 5 bases spanning the gap. From germline, CDR1 is SGHTS and CDR2 YDEGEE. CDR3 length: 11 residues. DNA of the CDR3: TGTGCCAGCAGTCGAGACTATGGCTACACCTTC. This codes for CASSRDYGYTF.

The J gene is TRBJ2-7, the V gene TRBV7-3; D is undetermined. The V and J ends lost 3 bases and 6 bases respectively, with 9 bases between them. Germline values: CDR1 SGHTA, CDR2 FQGTGA. CDR3 length: 12 residues. CDR3 nucleotides: TGTGCCAGCAGCTTTTCGGGTGGCGAGCAGTACTTC. Its protein product is CASSFSGGEQYF.

This chain uses TRBV7-2 with TRBJ1-2; weak D call: TRBD1 (6 bases). This CDR3 spans 14 amino acids. Between the trimmed V and J ends, which lost 3 bases and 4 bases, there was a span of 12 bases. CDR1 SGHTA and CDR2 FQGNSA come from the germline V gene. The CDR3 region has the DNA TGTGCCAGCAGCTTGGGGGCTGTGAGCTATGGCTACACCTTC. Encoded protein: CASSLGAVSYGYTF.

V usage is TRBV4-1 and J usage is TRBJ1-1; possible D gene TRBD1, 5 bases. Per germline, CDR1 MGHRA and CDR2 YSYEKL. The CDR3 totals 15 residues. Trimming stripped 0 bases from V and 1 base from J, with 9 bases between. The CDR3 loop is CASSQDWQGNTEAFF. DNA of the CDR3: TGCGCCAGCAGCCAAGATTGGCAGGGGAACACTGAAGCTTTCTTT.

V gene TRBV6-6 combines with J gene TRBJ2-3, with 8 positions matching TRBD2. Germline CDR1 is MNHNY and CDR2 is SVGAGI (reference sequence). CDR3 size: 15 residues. V gave up 6 bases and J gave up 6 bases; unmatched junction bases: 11. CDR3 coding DNA: TGTGCCAGCAGACCCAGCGGGAGAGGTTCGGATACGCAGTATTTT. Translation: CASRPSGRGSDTQYF.

The J gene is TRBJ2-7, the V gene TRBV28; the D is unclear. V shed 4 bases and J shed 3 bases, with 13 bases lying between them. The CDR3 consists of 14 residues. Germline V gene sequence: CDR1 MDHEN, CDR2 SYDVKM. Written as DNA, the CDR3 is TGTGCCAGCAGTTCGGGCCCCCGGAGCTACGAGCAGTACTTC. Encoded protein: CASSSGPRSYEQYF.

The J gene is TRBJ1-1, the V gene TRBV28; D ambiguous. V was pared by 2 bases and J by 1 base, with 11 bases between. Germline V gene data show CDR1 as MDHEN and CDR2 as SYDVKM. The CDR3 runs 15 residues. The CDR3 DNA follows: TGTGCCAGCAGTTTACCCGGGATTGCGAACACTGAAGCTTTCTTT. Encoded protein: CASSLPGIANTEAFF.

Concerning this clone itself: Other DNA sequences in this sample translate to the same CDR3. The V gene is TRBV7-2, the J gene TRBJ2-3; 9 bases match TRBD1. CDR3 length equals 15 residues. J was trimmed by 4 bases and V by 6 bases; bases with no gene match: 8. Germline loops: CDR1 SGHTA, CDR2 FQGNSA. CDR3 sequence: CASSLVGQGADTQYF. CDR3 DNA: TGTGCCAGCAGTCTAGTGGGACAGGGTGCAGATACGCAGTATTTT.

The gene calls are TRBV19 and TRBJ2-2, with TRBD1 as a possible D gene (6 bases). This CDR3 is built from 15 residues. Trimming stripped 5 bases from V and 7 bases from J, with 17 bases between. Germline CDR1 reads LNHDA; CDR2 reads SQIVND (reference sequence). CDR3 sequence reads: CASSSNRAPLGELFF. The CDR3 DNA reads as TGTGCCAGTAGTTCTAACAGGGCACCCCTCGGGGAGCTGTTTTTT.

J is TRBJ1-1 and V is TRBV7-8; D remains unclear. CDR1 is SGHVS, CDR2 FQNEAQ, per germline. The CDR3 consists of 14 residues. V lost 6 bases, J lost 0 bases, and 11 bases lay in between. The chain's CDR3 is CASSLVNMNTEAFF. Here the CDR3 DNA reads TGTGCCAGCAGTTTGGTAAACATGAACACTGAAGCTTTCTTT.

The chain employs TRBV6-1 and TRBJ2-7; 15 bases match TRBD2. The length of the CDR3 is 19 residues. Trimming removed 4 bases from V and 3 bases from J; junction bases left unmatched: 13. Per the germline V gene, CDR1 is MNHNS and CDR2 is SASEGT. This CDR3 is CASSVPGLAGGTRGYEQYF. The CDR3 DNA follows: TGTGCCAGCAGTGTCCCGGGACTAGCGGGAGGCACCCGGGGCTACGAGCAGTACTTC.

V gene TRBV4-1 combines with J gene TRBJ1-1, with D uncertain. The length of the CDR3 is 16 residues. The V end was cut by 0 bases, the J end by 0 bases, with 11 bases between. Germline lookup yields CDR1 MGHRA and CDR2 YSYEKL. The DNA of the CDR3 is TGCGCCAGCAGCCAAGACCCGGTAGAAATGAACACTGAAGCTTTCTTT. Amino acids: CASSQDPVEMNTEAFF.

The gene calls are TRBV18 and TRBJ2-7; D is unclear. The CDR3 is 15 residues long. Germline-derived CDR1 and CDR2 are KGHSH and LQKENI. Between the trimmed V and J ends, which lost 3 bases and 0 bases, there was a span of 12 bases. This CDR3 reads CASSPDGLSSYEQYF. The DNA for the CDR3 is TGTGCCAGCTCACCGGACGGGCTCAGCTCCTACGAGCAGTACTTC.

The V and J genes are TRBV7-2 and TRBJ1-2, with D possibly TRBD1 on 5 matching bases. The CDR3 spans 16 residues. Trimming took off 5 bases at V and 5 bases at J, with 21 bases between the two ends. Germline V gene lookup returns CDR1 SGHTA and CDR2 FQGNSA. The chain's CDR3 is CASSPMLRGAVYGYTF. DNA for the CDR3: TGTGCCAGCAGCCCGATGCTCCGGGGCGCTGTTTATGGCTACACCTTC.

CDR3 DNA: TGTGCCGGGATCGGGCTACTCTCAGATACGCAGTATTTT. Translating gives CAGIGLLSDTQYF. The chain joins TRBV2 to TRBJ2-3; D is uncertain. With 11 bases removed from V and 4 bases from J, the gap between germline ends came to 16 bases. The CDR3 consists of 13 residues. Germline CDR1 and CDR2: SNHLY and FYNNEI.

As regards this clone: Different DNA sequences within this sample yield the same CDR3. The chain is built from TRBV5-1 and TRBJ2-7; D perhaps matches TRBD2 (6 bases). CDR1 and CDR2 (germline): SGHRS, YFSETQ. CDR3 size: 15 residues. The germline V and J ends were trimmed by 0 bases and 1 base, with 11 bases remaining between them. The CDR3 here is CASSLGAGLSYEQYF. DNA for the CDR3: TGCGCCAGCAGCTTGGGAGCGGGCCTATCCTACGAGCAGTACTTC.

CDR3 DNA sequence: TGTGCCAGTAGGGGGGACAGGGCGAACACCGGGGAGCTGTTTTTT. Its translation: CASRGDRANTGELFF. The V call is TRBV19, the J call TRBJ2-2, with TRBD1 matching 9 bases. CDR1 is LNHDA and CDR2 is SQIVND in the germline V gene (reference sequence). The CDR3 is 15 amino acids. V lost 6 bases to trimming and J lost 0 bases; unmatched junction nucleotides: 2.